This TCR beta chain was sequenced during a study of T-cell reconstitution after alpha-beta-depleted transplantation in children. This clonotype was seen more than once but under ten times. Its target is not known. Trimming removed 3 bases at V and 7 bases at J, with 9 bases between. CDR3 length: 13 amino acids. From germline, CDR1 is SGHTA and CDR2 FQGNSA. Unique molecular identifiers featured in how the TCRbeta library was prepared. Using its own MiXCR run on the PCR reads, TCRdb lists one record per CDR3 protein. The sample contains around 120,000 distinct CDR3 sequences, 20% to 25% of which appear only once. General study findings and limits: One year post-transplant, T-cell counts and diversity were largely derived from T cells produced anew. Reports say that about two months after transplant, the alpha-beta T cells came out of several hundred graft clones that had expanded.

The sequence came from a male patient between 2 and 10 years old who had a stem cell transplant for chronic granulomatous disease, so the T cells may come from the graft donor. The sequencing here drew on PBMCs, mostly from graft donor cells, taken 180 days after TCRalphabeta/CD19-depleted stem cell transplant. The chain combines TRBV7-2 with TRBJ1-4, with unresolved D. The CDR3 DNA reads TGTGCCAGCAGCTTCTCCCTTCGTGAAAAACTGTTTTTT. It yields the protein CASSFSLREKLFF.